The subject of this entry is one TCR beta chain. How the authors handled the data: How many nucleated cells were present was estimated from reference gene primer amplification. Generated by immunoSEQ multiplex PCR, the TCRdb table keeps only in-frame clones and is missing some. Clone size and V and J calls were adopted from that table, with D and trimming inferred from the DNA. The data show roughly 290,000 clones, approximately 85% seen once. Cohorts were determined from participant-reported clinical history. The data belong to a study of blood T cell repertoires in COVID-19. Germline lookup yields CDR1 MNHEY and CDR2 SVGAGI. V gave up 6 bases and J gave up 0 bases, with 12 bases separating them. The length of the CDR3 is 14 residues.

This receptor was identified in a man in his thirties or forties who had recovered from COVID-19. The chain links TRBV6-5 to TRBJ2-7, with D unclear. Sequenced input: PBMCs or T cells enriched from blood (not recorded which). The CDR3 protein is CASRKDRSSYEQYF. The CDR3 nucleotides are TGTGCCAGCAGAAAAGATCGGAGCTCCTACGAGCAGTACTTC.